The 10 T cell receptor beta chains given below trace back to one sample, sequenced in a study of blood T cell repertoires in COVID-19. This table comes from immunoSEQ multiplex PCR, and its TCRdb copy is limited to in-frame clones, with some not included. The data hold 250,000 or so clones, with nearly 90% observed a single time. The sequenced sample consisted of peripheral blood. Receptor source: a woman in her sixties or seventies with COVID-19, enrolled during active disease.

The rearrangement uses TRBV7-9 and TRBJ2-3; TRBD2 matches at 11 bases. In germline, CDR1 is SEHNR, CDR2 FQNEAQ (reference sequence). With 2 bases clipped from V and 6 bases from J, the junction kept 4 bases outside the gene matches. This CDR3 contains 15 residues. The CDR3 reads CASSLTSGGGDTQYF. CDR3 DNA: TGTGCCAGCAGCTTAACTAGCGGGGGAGGGGATACGCAGTATTTT.

The CDR3 reads CASSLEAAGGGQPQHF. CDR3 nucleotide sequence: TGTGCCAGCAGCTTGGAGGCGGCAGGGGGCGGTCAGCCCCAGCATTTT. The genes are TRBV5-5 and TRBJ1-5, with 8 bases matching TRBD1. Germline lookup yields CDR1 SGHKS and CDR2 YYEKEE (reference sequence). V lost 0 bases to trimming and J lost 6 bases; unmatched junction nucleotides: 8. CDR3 size: 16 residues. Filled out from reference TRBV5-5 and TRBJ1-5, the complete variable domain reads DAGVTQSPTHLIKTRGQQVTLRCSPISGHKSVSWYQQVLGQGPQFIFQYYEKEERGRGNFPDRFSARQFPNYSSELNVNALLLGDSALYLCASSLEAAGGGQPQHFGDGTRLSIL.

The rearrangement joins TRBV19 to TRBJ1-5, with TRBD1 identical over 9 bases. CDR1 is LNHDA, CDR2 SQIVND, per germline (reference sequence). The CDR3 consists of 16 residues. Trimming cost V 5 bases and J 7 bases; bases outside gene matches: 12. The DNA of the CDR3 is TGTGCCAGTAGTCGAACAGGGGGCAGTTTTCCCCAGCCCCAGCATTTT. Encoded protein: CASSRTGGSFPQPQHF.

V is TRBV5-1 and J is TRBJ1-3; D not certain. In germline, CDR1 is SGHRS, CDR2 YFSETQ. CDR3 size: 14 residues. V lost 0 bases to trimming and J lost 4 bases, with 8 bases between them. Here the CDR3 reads CASSLVGRGNTIYF. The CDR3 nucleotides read TGCGCCAGCAGCTTGGTAGGCAGGGGAAACACCATATATTTT.

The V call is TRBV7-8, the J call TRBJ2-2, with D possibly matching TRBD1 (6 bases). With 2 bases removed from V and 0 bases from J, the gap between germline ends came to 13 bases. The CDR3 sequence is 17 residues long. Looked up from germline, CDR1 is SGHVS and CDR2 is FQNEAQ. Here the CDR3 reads CASSLSTQGTNTGELFF. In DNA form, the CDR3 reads TGTGCCAGCAGCTTAAGTACTCAGGGGACGAACACCGGGGAGCTGTTTTTT. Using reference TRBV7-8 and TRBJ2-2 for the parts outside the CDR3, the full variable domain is GAGVSQSPRYKVAKRGQDVALRCDPISGHVSLFWYQQALGQGPEFLTYFQNEAQLDKSGLPSDRFFAERPEGSVSTLKIQRTQQEDSAVYLCASSLSTQGTNTGELFFGEGSRLTVL.

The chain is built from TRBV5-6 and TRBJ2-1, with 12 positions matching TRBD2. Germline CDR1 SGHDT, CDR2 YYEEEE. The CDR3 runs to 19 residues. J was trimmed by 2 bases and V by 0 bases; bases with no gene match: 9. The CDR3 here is CASSLAWLAGGNPYNEQFF. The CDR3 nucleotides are TGTGCCAGCAGCTTGGCATGGCTAGCGGGGGGGAACCCCTACAATGAGCAGTTCTTC.

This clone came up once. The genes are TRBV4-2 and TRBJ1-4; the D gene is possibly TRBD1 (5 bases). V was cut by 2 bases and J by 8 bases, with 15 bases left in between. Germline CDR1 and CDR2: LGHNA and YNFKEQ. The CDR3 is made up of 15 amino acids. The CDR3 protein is CASSQQGNGGEKLFF. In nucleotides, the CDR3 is TGTGCCAGCAGCCAACAGGGCAACGGAGGGGAAAAACTGTTTTTT.

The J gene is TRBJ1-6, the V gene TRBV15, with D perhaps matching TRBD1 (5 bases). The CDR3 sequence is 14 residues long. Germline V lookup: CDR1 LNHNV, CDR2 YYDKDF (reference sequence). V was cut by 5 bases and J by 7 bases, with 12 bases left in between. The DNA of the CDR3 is TGTGCCACCAGCGGGGGGGGAGCGAATTCACCCCTCCACTTT. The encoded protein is CATSGGGANSPLHF.

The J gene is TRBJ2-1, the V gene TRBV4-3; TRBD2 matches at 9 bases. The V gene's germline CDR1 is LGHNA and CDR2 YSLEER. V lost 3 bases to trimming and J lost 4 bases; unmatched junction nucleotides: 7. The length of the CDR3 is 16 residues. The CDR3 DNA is TGCGCCAGCAGCCACCTCGCGGGGGGGCGGTACAATGAGCAGTTCTTC. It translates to CASSHLAGGRYNEQFF.

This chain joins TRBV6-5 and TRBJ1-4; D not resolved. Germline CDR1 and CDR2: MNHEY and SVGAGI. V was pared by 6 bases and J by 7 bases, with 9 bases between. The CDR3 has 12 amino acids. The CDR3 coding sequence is TGTGCCAGCAGCTTTTCGAGTGAAAAACTGTTTTTT. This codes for CASSFSSEKLFF.